This T cell receptor (beta chain) was sequenced during a study of T cells in tuberculosis. This table comes from immunoSEQ multiplex PCR, and its TCRdb copy is limited to in-frame clones, with some not included. The sample comprises 85,000 to 100,000 clones, roughly 91% of which are singletons, and 1.9% rests with the top ten. Thawed, overnight-rested PBMC were stained with GMM-loaded CD1B tetramer, viability dye and anti-CD3, then sorted. CD1B tetramers were loaded with Rhodococcus equi-derived C32 glucose monomycolate. Tetramer-sorted PBMC had been CD14 monocyte-depleted before freezing. This receptor was identified in an adult woman with latent tuberculosis. Sequenced sample: CD1b-GMM tetramer-negative cells sorted from PBMCs.

This CDR3 is CASSLSAPGATNEKLFF. CDR3 DNA sequence: TGTGCCAGCAGCTTATCTGCCCCCGGAGCAACTAATGAAAAACTGTTTTTT. The chain carries TRBV7-8 and TRBJ1-4; D ambiguous. The CDR3 contains 17 residues. The germline CDR1 and CDR2 sequences are SGHVS and FQNEAQ. The V and J ends lost 2 bases and 0 bases respectively, with 13 bases between them.